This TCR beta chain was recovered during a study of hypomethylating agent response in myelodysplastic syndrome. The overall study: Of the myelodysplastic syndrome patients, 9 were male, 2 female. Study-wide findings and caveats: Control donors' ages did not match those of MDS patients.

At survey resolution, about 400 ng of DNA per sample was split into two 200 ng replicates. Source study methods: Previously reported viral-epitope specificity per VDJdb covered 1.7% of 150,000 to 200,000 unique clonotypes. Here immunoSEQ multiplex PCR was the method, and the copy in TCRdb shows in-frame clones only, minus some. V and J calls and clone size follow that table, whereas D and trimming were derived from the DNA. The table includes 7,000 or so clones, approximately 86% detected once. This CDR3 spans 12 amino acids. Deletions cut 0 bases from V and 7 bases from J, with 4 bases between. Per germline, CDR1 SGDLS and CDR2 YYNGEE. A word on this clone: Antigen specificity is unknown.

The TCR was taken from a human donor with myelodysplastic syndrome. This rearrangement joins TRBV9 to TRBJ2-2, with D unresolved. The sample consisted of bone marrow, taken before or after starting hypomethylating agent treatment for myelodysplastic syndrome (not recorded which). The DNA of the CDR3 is TGTGCCAGCAGCGTAGTCGACGGGGAGCTGTTTTTT. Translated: CASSVVDGELFF.